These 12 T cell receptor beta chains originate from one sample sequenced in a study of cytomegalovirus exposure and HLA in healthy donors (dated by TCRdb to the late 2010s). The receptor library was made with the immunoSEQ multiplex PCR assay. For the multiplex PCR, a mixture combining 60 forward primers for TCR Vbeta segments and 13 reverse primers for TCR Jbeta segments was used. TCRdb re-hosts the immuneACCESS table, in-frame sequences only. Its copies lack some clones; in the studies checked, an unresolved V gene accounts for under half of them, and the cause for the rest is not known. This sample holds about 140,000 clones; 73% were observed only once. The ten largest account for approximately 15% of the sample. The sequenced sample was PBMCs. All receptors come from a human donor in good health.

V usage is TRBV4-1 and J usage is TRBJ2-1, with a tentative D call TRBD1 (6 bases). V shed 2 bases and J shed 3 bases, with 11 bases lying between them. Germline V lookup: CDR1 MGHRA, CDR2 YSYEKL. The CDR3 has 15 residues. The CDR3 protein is CASSQFEGDYNEQFF. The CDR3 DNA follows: TGCGCCAGCAGCCAATTCGAGGGGGACTACAATGAGCAGTTCTTC.

CDR3 nucleotide sequence: TGTGCCAGCAGTTCAACAGGGGCCGAGCAGTACTTC. Translating it yields CASSSTGAEQYF. The chain joins TRBV27 to TRBJ2-7; 7 bases align to TRBD1. Germline lookup yields CDR1 MNHEY and CDR2 SMNVEV (reference sequence). CDR3 size: 12 residues. The trim removed 4 bases at V and 6 bases at J, leaving 3 bases unmatched.

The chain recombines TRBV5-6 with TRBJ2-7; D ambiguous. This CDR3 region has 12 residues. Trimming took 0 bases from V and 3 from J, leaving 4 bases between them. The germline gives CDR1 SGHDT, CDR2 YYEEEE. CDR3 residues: CASSLANYEQYF. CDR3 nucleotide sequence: TGTGCCAGCAGCTTGGCCAACTACGAGCAGTACTTC.

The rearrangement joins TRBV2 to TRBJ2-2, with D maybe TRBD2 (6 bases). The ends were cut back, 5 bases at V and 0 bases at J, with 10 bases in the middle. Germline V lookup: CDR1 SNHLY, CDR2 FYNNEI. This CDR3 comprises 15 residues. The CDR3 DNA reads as TGTGCCAGCAGTCCTAGCGCCCCGAACACCGGGGAGCTGTTTTTT. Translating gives CASSPSAPNTGELFF.

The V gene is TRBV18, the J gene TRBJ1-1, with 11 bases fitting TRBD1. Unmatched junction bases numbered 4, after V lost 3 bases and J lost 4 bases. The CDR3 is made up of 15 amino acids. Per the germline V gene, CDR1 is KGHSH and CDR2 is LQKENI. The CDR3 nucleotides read TGTGCCAGCTCACCGGACAGGGGGCATTTCACTGAAGCTTTCTTT. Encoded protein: CASSPDRGHFTEAFF.

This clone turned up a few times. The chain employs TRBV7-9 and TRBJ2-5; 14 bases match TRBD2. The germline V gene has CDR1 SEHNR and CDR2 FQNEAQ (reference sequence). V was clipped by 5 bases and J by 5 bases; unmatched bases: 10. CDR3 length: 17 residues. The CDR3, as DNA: TGTGCCAGCAGCCCCGGGACTAGCGGGAGTAATTCTGAGACCCAGTACTTC. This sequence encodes CASSPGTSGSNSETQYF.

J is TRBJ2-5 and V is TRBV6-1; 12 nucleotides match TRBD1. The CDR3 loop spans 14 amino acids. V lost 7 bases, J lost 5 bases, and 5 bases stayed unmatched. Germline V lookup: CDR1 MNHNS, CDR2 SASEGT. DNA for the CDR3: TGTGCCAGCATATGGGACAGGGGGCGGGAGACCCAGTACTTC. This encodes CASIWDRGRETQYF.

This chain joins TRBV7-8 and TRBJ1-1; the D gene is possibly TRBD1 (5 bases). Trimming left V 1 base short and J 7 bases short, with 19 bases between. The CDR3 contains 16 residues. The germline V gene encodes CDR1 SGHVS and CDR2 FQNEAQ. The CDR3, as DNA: TGTGCCAGCAGCTTAGTTGTTTTTAGGGGCGACGGTGAAGCTTTCTTT. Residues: CASSLVVFRGDGEAFF.

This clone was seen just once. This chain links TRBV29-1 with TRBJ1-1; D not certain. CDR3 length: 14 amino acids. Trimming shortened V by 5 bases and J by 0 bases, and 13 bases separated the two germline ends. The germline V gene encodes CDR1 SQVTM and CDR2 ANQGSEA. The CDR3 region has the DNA TGCAGCGTTTTCCCGTTAGTCATGAACACTGAAGCTTTCTTT. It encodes CSVFPLVMNTEAFF.

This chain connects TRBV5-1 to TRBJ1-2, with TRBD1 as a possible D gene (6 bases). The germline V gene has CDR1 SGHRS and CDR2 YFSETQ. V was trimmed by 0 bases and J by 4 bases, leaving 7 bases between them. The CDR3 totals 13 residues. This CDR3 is CASSLDRAYGYTF. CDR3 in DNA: TGCGCCAGCAGCTTGGACAGGGCCTATGGCTACACCTTC.

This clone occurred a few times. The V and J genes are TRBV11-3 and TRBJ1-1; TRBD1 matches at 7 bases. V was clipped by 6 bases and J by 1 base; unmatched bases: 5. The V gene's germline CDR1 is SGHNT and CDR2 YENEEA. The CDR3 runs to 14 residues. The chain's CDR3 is CASRHQGENTEAFF. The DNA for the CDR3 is TGTGCCAGCAGGCACCAGGGGGAGAACACTGAAGCTTTCTTT.

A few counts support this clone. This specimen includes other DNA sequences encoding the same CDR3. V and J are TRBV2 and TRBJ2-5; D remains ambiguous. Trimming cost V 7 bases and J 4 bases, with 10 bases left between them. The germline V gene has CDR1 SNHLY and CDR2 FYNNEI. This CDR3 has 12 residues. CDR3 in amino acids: CASNSLRETQYF. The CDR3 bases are TGTGCCAGCAACTCCTTGAGAGAGACCCAGTACTTC.